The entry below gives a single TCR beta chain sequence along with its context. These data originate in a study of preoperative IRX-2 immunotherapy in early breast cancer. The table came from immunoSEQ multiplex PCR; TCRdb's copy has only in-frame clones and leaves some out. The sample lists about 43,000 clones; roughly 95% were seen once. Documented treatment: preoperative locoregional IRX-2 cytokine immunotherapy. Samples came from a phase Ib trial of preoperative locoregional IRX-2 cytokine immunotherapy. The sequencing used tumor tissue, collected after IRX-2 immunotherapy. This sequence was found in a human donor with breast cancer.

CDR3 nucleotide sequence: TGTGCCAGCAGCCCCCCCCGGACAGATACGCAGTATTTT. It specifies CASSPPRTDTQYF. J is TRBJ2-3 and V is TRBV11-3; no clear D. The CDR3 has 13 residues. Germline CDR1 and CDR2: SGHNT and YENEEA. V lost 5 bases and J 3 bases, leaving 9 bases between the germline ends. The full variable domain, rest sourced from reference TRBV11-3 and TRBJ2-3, is EAGVVQSPRYKIIEKKQPVAFWCNPISGHNTLYWYLQNLGQGPELLIRYENEEAVDDSQLPKDRFSAERLKGVDSTLKIQPAELGDSAVYLCASSPPRTDTQYFGPGTRLTVL.